The T cell receptor beta chain described here comes from a study of Tregs in tolerant kidney transplant recipients. CDR3 length: 15 amino acids. The germline gives CDR1 MNHEY, CDR2 SVGAGI. V gave up 2 bases and J gave up 8 bases; unmatched junction bases: 7. General study findings and limits: Biological reproducibility was not directly addressed, but technical replication error appeared minimal.

TCRdb's table, derived via immunoSEQ multiplex PCR, lists solely in-frame clones and lacks some. This sample carries under 300,000 clones, around 81% of them seen once, and the ten largest clones take around 0.6%. This clone was recorded only once. Its antigen is unknown. The chain links TRBV6-5 to TRBJ2-1; TRBD2 matches at 9 bases. Material: CD4+ T cells from blood. The TCR originated in a human donor in good health. Here the CDR3 DNA reads TGTGCCAGCAGTTACGAACCCGGACTAGCGCATGAGCAGTTCTTC. Translated: CASSYEPGLAHEQFF.